Listed below are T cell receptor beta chains from one sample, sequenced in a study of blood T cell repertoires in COVID-19. Here immunoSEQ multiplex PCR was the method, and the copy in TCRdb shows in-frame clones only, minus some. The sample comprises 250,000 to 350,000 clones, 70% to 90% of which are singletons, and 3% rests with the top ten. The specimen sequenced was peripheral blood. Receptor source: a woman aged 30 to 39 with active or convalescent COVID-19. CDR3s include the opening cysteine and the closing phenylalanine or tryptophan. A D gene is named only where the DNA matches it firmly. Part of the rows lack a size; the others show once, few, many or a class for expanded clones.

clone size: .
J gene: TRBJ1-2
V gene: TRBV18
D gene: TRBD1
CDR3 DNA: TGTGCCAGCTCGACAGGGGGCCGGTATGGCTACACCTTC
CDR3 protein: CASSTGGRYGYTF

clone size: .
J gene: TRBJ1-6
V gene: TRBV5-1
D gene: .
CDR3 DNA: TGCGCCAGCACAACAGGGCATTCACCCCTCCACTTT
CDR3 protein: CASTTGHSPLHF

clone size: .
J gene: TRBJ1-2
V gene: TRBV29-1
D gene: .
CDR3 DNA: TGCAGCTCACGTGGGGAGCCTGACTATGGCTACACCTTC
CDR3 protein: CSSRGEPDYGYTF

clone size: .
J gene: TRBJ2-7
V gene: TRBV3-1/TRBV3-2
D gene: TRBD2
CDR3 DNA: TGTGCCAGCAGACCCGGGGGGGCGAACTACGAGCAGTACTTC
CDR3 protein: CASRPGGANYEQYF

clone size: .
J gene: TRBJ1-2
V gene: TRBV2
D gene: .
CDR3 DNA: TGTGCCAGCAGGGCCCCAGTAAATGGCTACACCTTC
CDR3 protein: CASRAPVNGYTF

clone size: .
J gene: TRBJ1-4
V gene: TRBV5-4
D gene: TRBD1
CDR3 DNA: TGTGCCAGCAGCTCCTGGGGCAGGGGGCGATCGGACGGGGAACTGTTTTTT
CDR3 protein: CASSSWGRGRSDGELFF

clone size: once
J gene: TRBJ2-2
V gene: TRBV19
D gene: TRBD2
CDR3 DNA: TGTGCCAGTAGTAGGCTGGGGGGGTTCGCGAACACCGGGGAGCTGTTTTTT
CDR3 protein: CASSRLGGFANTGELFF

clone size: .
J gene: TRBJ1-1
V gene: TRBV7-9
D gene: .
CDR3 DNA: TGTGCCAGCAGCGCCGCACAGGGGAACACTGAAGCTTTCTTT
CDR3 protein: CASSAAQGNTEAFF

clone size: .
J gene: TRBJ2-5
V gene: TRBV2
D gene: .
CDR3 DNA: TGTGCCAGCACGACAGGCCGGCGAGAAGAGACCCAGTACTTC
CDR3 protein: CASTTGRREETQYF

clone size: few
J gene: TRBJ1-2
V gene: TRBV24-1
D gene: .
CDR3 DNA: TGTGCCACCGGCGCGGCTTATGGCTACACCTTC
CDR3 protein: CATGAAYGYTF

clone size: few
J gene: TRBJ2-3
V gene: TRBV6-4
D gene: TRBD2
CDR3 DNA: TGTGCCAGCAGTGACTCAGGCGGGGGGGCTGCAGATACGCAGTATTTT
CDR3 protein: CASSDSGGGAADTQYF

clone size: once
J gene: TRBJ1-1
V gene: TRBV14
D gene: .
CDR3 DNA: TGTGCCAGCAGCTGGGCGGGGGGGACCACTGAAGCTTTCTTT
CDR3 protein: CASSWAGGTTEAFF

clone size: .
J gene: TRBJ2-2
V gene: TRBV2
D gene: TRBD1
CDR3 DNA: TGTGCCAGCAGCAGCCGGGACAGGGCGGCGACCGGGGAGCTGTTTTTT
CDR3 protein: CASSSRDRAATGELFF

clone size: .
J gene: TRBJ2-7
V gene: TRBV27
D gene: TRBD1
CDR3 DNA: TGTGCCAGCAGTTTAAGGGGGCTCGCCTCCTACGAGCAGTACTTC
CDR3 protein: CASSLRGLASYEQYF

clone size: .
J gene: TRBJ1-2
V gene: TRBV9
D gene: TRBD1
CDR3 DNA: TGTGCCAGCAGCTTAGGGACAGGGCTAAGTCATGGCTACACCTTC
CDR3 protein: CASSLGTGLSHGYTF

clone size: once
J gene: TRBJ2-5
V gene: TRBV9
D gene: .
CDR3 DNA: TGTGCCAGCAGCGTAGGAGACAGGGGAGGGGGGACCCAGTACTTC
CDR3 protein: CASSVGDRGGGTQYF

clone size: .
J gene: TRBJ1-1
V gene: TRBV5-4
D gene: .
CDR3 DNA: TGTGCCAGCAGCTTGGGGGGGGGCTCAATTGAAGCTTTCTTT
CDR3 protein: CASSLGGGSIEAFF

clone size: .
J gene: TRBJ2-5
V gene: TRBV13
D gene: TRBD2
CDR3 DNA: TGTGCCAGCAGCTCCTACGCGGGGGGGCGAGAGACCCAGTACTTC
CDR3 protein: CASSSYAGGRETQYF

clone size: .
J gene: TRBJ2-1
V gene: TRBV25-1
D gene: TRBD2
CDR3 DNA: TGTGCCAGCAGTGATAGGGACGGAGGGACTAGCGGGGGGGATGAGCAGTTCTTC
CDR3 protein: CASSDRDGGTSGGDEQFF

clone size: .
J gene: TRBJ1-5
V gene: TRBV19
D gene: .
CDR3 DNA: TGTGCCAGTAGTGGAACAGGGAGCAATCAGCCCCAGCATTTT
CDR3 protein: CASSGTGSNQPQHF

clone size: .
J gene: TRBJ1-1
V gene: TRBV27
D gene: .
CDR3 DNA: TGTGCCAGCAGCAGGGGCACTGAAGCTTTCTTT
CDR3 protein: CASSRGTEAFF

clone size: .
J gene: TRBJ2-7
V gene: TRBV6-2/TRBV6-3
D gene: TRBD2
CDR3 DNA: TGTGCCAGCAGTTACGGACTAGCGGCCTACGAGCAGTACTTC
CDR3 protein: CASSYGLAAYEQYF

clone size: .
J gene: TRBJ1-1
V gene: TRBV5-1
D gene: .
CDR3 DNA: TGCGCCAGCAGCAAAGACGGTCGGGGGAGGGAAGCTTTCTTT
CDR3 protein: CASSKDGRGREAFF

clone size: .
J gene: TRBJ2-3
V gene: TRBV10-3
D gene: TRBD1
CDR3 DNA: TGTGCCATCAGTCCGGGACAGGGTACAGATACGCAGTATTTT
CDR3 protein: CAISPGQGTDTQYF

clone size: .
J gene: TRBJ2-3
V gene: TRBV28
D gene: .
CDR3 DNA: TGTGCCAGCTGGGCCGTAACGGGGGGCTTCTCTAGCACAGATACGCAGTATTTT
CDR3 protein: CASWAVTGGFSSTDTQYF

clone size: .
J gene: TRBJ2-1
V gene: TRBV28
D gene: TRBD2
CDR3 DNA: TGTGCCAGCTGGACTAGCGGGGCGTACAATGAGCAGTTCTTC
CDR3 protein: CASWTSGAYNEQFF

clone size: few
J gene: TRBJ1-1
V gene: TRBV5-8
D gene: .
CDR3 DNA: TGTGCCAGCAGCTTGGGCAGGGGGAACACTGAAGCTTTCTTT
CDR3 protein: CASSLGRGNTEAFF

clone size: .
J gene: TRBJ2-1
V gene: TRBV9
D gene: TRBD2
CDR3 DNA: TGTGCCAGCAGCGCCACTAGCGGGGGGTACAATGAGCAGTTCTTC
CDR3 protein: CASSATSGGYNEQFF

clone size: .
J gene: TRBJ2-7
V gene: TRBV11-2
D gene: .
CDR3 DNA: TGTGCCAGCAGCTTACAAGAGTCCTACGAGCAGTACTTC
CDR3 protein: CASSLQESYEQYF

clone size: .
J gene: TRBJ2-3
V gene: TRBV6-2/TRBV6-3
D gene: TRBD2
CDR3 DNA: TGTGCCAGCAGTTACGAAAGGACTAGCGGGAATAGTAATCAGTATTTT
CDR3 protein: CASSYERTSGNSNQYF